This T cell receptor beta chain emerged from a study of CD8+CD57+ T cells in acquired aplastic anemia. Study results and caveats: Between patients and controls, around 27 CD8+ CDR3 sequences were found in common.

Genomic DNA templated the TCR beta VDJ and CDR3 profiling. MiXCR was run by TCRdb on the reads, yielding one entry per CDR3 protein. The sample carries about 210,000 distinct CDR3 sequences, over 60% recorded once. CDR3 length equals 17 residues. V was shortened by 3 bases and J by 6 bases, with 20 bases between the two germline ends. The germline CDR1 and CDR2 sequences are SGHDN and FVKESK. This clonotype was counted many times. Its antigen is undetermined. The chain carries TRBV14 and TRBJ2-2, with D perhaps TRBD2 (6 bases). This TCR derives from a human donor in good health. Specimen: sorted CD4+, CD8+, or CD8+CD57+ T cells (not recorded which) from PBMCs. The CDR3 DNA sequence: TGTGCCAGCAGCCACCCCCGGGACTGGGCGAGTCCCGGGGAGCTGTTTTTT. This translates into CASSHPRDWASPGELFF.